This T cell receptor (beta chain) was sequenced in a study of beta chain features in type 1 diabetes. This clone occurred a few times. Its specificity is not known. The study, taken as a whole, reports: Type 1 diabetes patients had moderately but significantly shorter TCRB CDR3s in all four CD4+ subsets.

Trimming stripped 3 bases from V and 0 bases from J, with 13 bases between. Germline CDR1 SGHRS, CDR2 YFSETQ. There are 17 residues in the CDR3. Reverse transcription of all isolated RNA meant that expressed TCRB transcripts were sequenced. Using immunoSEQ multiplex PCR, the repertoire was profiled, and TCRdb retains in-frame clones only, with some absent. The data contain 680,000 or so clones, 10% to 15% of them seen just once; the ten biggest clones take up approximately 0.022%. The sequence came from a young man with type 1 diabetes. The sequencing sample was made of naive CD4+ T cells from blood. The chain employs TRBV5-1 and TRBJ2-6; TRBD1 might be the D (5 bases). CDR3 residues: CASSSRQIDSGANVLTF. In nucleotides, the CDR3 is TGCGCCAGCAGCTCTAGACAGATCGACTCTGGGGCCAACGTCCTGACTTTC.